The clone carrying this TCR beta chain occurred a few times. TCRdb independently ran MiXCR on the 5' RACE reads; one entry per CDR3 protein. The sample lists 400,000 or so distinct CDR3 sequences, 25% to 35% occurring once. Reared together, all three twin pairs probably met the same infectious agents and vaccines. The V end was cut by 7 bases, the J end by 7 bases, with 13 bases between. The CDR3 length is 13 residues. The germline V gene encodes CDR1 SEHNR and CDR2 FQNEAQ (reference sequence). The data were obtained in a study of identical twins' blood T cells. Study-wide background: Approximately twelve libraries, six alpha and six beta, gave some 52 million reads.

Specimen: PBMCs. The source of this sequence is a woman aged 18 to 55 in good health. The chain is built from TRBV7-9 and TRBJ1-4; D may be TRBD1 (5 bases). CDR3 sequence reads: CASTNRQTEKLFF. CDR3 DNA sequence: TGTGCCAGCACCAACAGACAGACTGAAAAACTGTTTTTT.